These 10 T cell receptor beta chains were sequenced from one sample in a study of T cell repertoires in cytomegalovirus infection. Their specific antigens are unknown. Each CDR3 protein gets one entry after TCRdb re-called the reads with MiXCR. The sample has around 800,000 distinct CDR3 sequences, 32% seen once; the top ten hold 9.5% to 15%. This material consisted of cultured CD8+ T cells from PBMCs, taken from culture after CMV antigen stimulation. Every receptor here comes from a human donor in good health (CMV status not recorded). Some clones in this sample may be carry-over from other donors' samples.

A few counts support this clonotype. The CDR3 is CASREPAYNEQFF. The DNA of the CDR3 is TGTGCCAGCAGGGAACCCGCCTACAATGAGCAGTTCTTC. The chain recombines TRBV28 with TRBJ2-1, with D hard to call. The CDR3 extends over 13 amino acids. V lost 6 bases and J lost 2, with 8 bases in between. CDR1 and CDR2 from the germline V gene are MDHEN and SYDVKM. The full variable domain, with the rest looked up from reference TRBV28 and TRBJ2-1, is DVKVTQSSRYLVKRTGEKVFLECVQDMDHENMFWYRQDPGLGLRLIYFSYDVKMKEKGDIPEGYSVSREKKERFSLILESASTNQTSMYLCASREPAYNEQFFGPGTRLTVL.

This clonotype came up many times. The chain employs TRBV28 and TRBJ1-3; no clear D gene. The length of the CDR3 is 14 residues. Trimming removed 7 bases at V and 0 bases at J, with 10 bases between. The germline V gene has CDR1 MDHEN and CDR2 SYDVKM. CDR3 nucleotides: TGTGCCAGCACGGAAGCCGGCTCTGGAAACACCATATATTTT. Residues: CASTEAGSGNTIYF.

V gene TRBV2 combines with J gene TRBJ2-7; a possible D gene is TRBD1 (6 bases). Per the germline V gene, CDR1 is SNHLY and CDR2 is FYNNEI. The CDR3 covers 18 residues. V lost 3 bases and J lost 0, with 21 bases in between. The chain's CDR3 is CASSDPLQGTSDSYEQYF. CDR3 sequence (DNA): TGTGCCAGCAGTGATCCATTACAGGGCACGTCAGACTCCTACGAGCAGTACTTC.

Ten or more counts support this clonotype. This chain uses TRBV7-8 with TRBJ1-1; D is ambiguous. Germline values: CDR1 SGHVS, CDR2 FQNEAQ. The CDR3 is made up of 14 amino acids. Trimming stripped 6 bases from V and 5 bases from J, with 16 bases between. CDR3 protein: CASRPRTGGTEAFF. The CDR3 nucleotides are TGTGCCAGCAGGCCCAGGACGGGTGGTACTGAAGCTTTCTTT.

The V call is TRBV23-1, the J call TRBJ2-7; D assignment may be TRBD1 or TRBD2 (5 bases each). TRBV23-1 is noted as an ORF with a role that remains uncertain. Trimming removed 2 bases from V and 3 bases from J, with 29 bases in between. The CDR3 consists of 20 residues. The CDR3 DNA is TGCGCCAGCAGTCAAATGGGGGACCGGCCGTTTCCCTACCTATTCTACGAGCAGTACGTC. Amino acid sequence: CASSQMGDRPFPYLFYEQYV.

The gene calls are TRBV11-2 and TRBJ2-7, with a tentative D call TRBD1 (5 bases). V was trimmed by 5 bases and J by 1 base, leaving 18 bases between them. The CDR3 is 16 residues long. Germline V gives CDR1 SGHAT, CDR2 FQNNGV. The CDR3 is CASSPNRAGSSYEQYV. The CDR3, as DNA: TGTGCCAGCAGCCCCAATCGGGCAGGGTCTTCCTACGAGCAGTACGTC.

This clonotype was observed a few times. The genes are TRBV15 and TRBJ2-3, with 10 bases identical to TRBD2. V lost 5 bases to trimming and J lost 4 bases; unmatched junction nucleotides: 18. The CDR3 spans 19 residues. Germline-derived CDR1 and CDR2 are LNHNV and YYDKDF (reference sequence). CDR3 coding DNA: TGTGCCACCAGCTCGCAAGGGATCAGCGGGGGGGCGGTTGCAGATACGCAGTATTTT. Its translation: CATSSQGISGGAVADTQYF.

The chain recombines TRBV7-9 with TRBJ1-4; 8 bases line up with TRBD1. This CDR3 has 15 amino acids. J gave up 8 bases and V 5 bases, and 10 bases lay outside the gene matches. Germline-derived CDR1 and CDR2 are SEHNR and FQNEAQ (reference sequence). CDR3 DNA: TGTGCCAGCAGCCCCGGACAGGGTGGTGAAGAAAAACTGTTTTTT. Translated: CASSPGQGGEEKLFF.

The J gene is TRBJ2-7, the V gene TRBV7-9, with 9 bases identical to TRBD1. Per the germline V gene, CDR1 is SEHNR and CDR2 is FQNEAQ (reference sequence). Trimming took 5 bases from V and 2 from J; bases not matched to a gene: 19. This CDR3 contains 19 residues. The CDR3 bases are TGTGCCAGCAGCGCCCCGAGGGGTTCTCGGACAGGGGACGCCTACGAGCAGTACTTC. Amino acids: CASSAPRGSRTGDAYEQYF.

The chain employs TRBV15 and TRBJ2-3; D possibly corresponds to TRBD2 (6 bases). The germline V and J ends were trimmed by 5 bases and 4 bases, with 19 bases remaining between them. Per the germline V gene, CDR1 is LNHNV and CDR2 is YYDKDF (reference sequence). The CDR3 contains 16 residues. DNA of the CDR3: TGTGCCACCAGCCCCCCTCGGTCTAGCGTGGCAGATACGCAGTATTTT. Its translation: CATSPPRSSVADTQYF.